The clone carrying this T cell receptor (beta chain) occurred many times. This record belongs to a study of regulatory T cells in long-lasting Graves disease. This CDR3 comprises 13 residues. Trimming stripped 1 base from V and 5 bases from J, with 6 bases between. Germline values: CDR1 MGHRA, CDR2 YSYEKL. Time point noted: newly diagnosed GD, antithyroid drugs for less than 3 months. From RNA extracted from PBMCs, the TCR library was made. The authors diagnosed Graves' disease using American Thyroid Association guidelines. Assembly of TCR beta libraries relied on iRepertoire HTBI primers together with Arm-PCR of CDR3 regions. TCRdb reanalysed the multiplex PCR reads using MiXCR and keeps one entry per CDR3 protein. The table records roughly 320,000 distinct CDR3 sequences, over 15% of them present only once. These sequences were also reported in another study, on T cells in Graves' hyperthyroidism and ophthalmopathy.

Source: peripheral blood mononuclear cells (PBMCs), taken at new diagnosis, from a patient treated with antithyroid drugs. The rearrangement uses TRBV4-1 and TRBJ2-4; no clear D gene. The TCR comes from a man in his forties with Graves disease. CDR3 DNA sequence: TGCGCCAGCAGCCAAGTCCGGGAAAACATTCAGTACTTC. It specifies CASSQVRENIQYF.